The 29 T cell receptor beta chains listed next were all sequenced from one sample in a study of identical twins. TCRdb reprocessed the 5' RACE reads with MiXCR, giving one entry per CDR3 protein. The sample yields about 790,000 distinct CDR3 sequences, roughly 20% seen once. The same specimen was also included in a second study, on T cells expressing NK-cell markers.

Specimen: PBMCs. The receptors shown here come from a woman under 30 in good health.

This clonotype has more than one count but fewer than ten. V is TRBV29-1 and J is TRBJ2-7, with unresolved D. Germline CDR1 is SQVTM and CDR2 is ANQGSEA. The CDR3 has 13 residues. Trimming removed 1 base from V and 2 bases from J, with 9 bases in between. CDR3 DNA sequence: TGCAGCGTTGAAGTGGCAGAGACCTACGAGCAGTACTTC. Translating it yields CSVEVAETYEQYF.

The V gene is TRBV2, the J gene TRBJ2-2, with 11 bases aligning to TRBD2. Germline-derived CDR1 and CDR2 are SNHLY and FYNNEI. V lost 6 bases to trimming and J lost 4 bases; unmatched junction nucleotides: 4. The CDR3 sequence is 15 residues long. The chain's CDR3 is CASRTSGTVTGELFF. CDR3 DNA sequence: TGTGCCAGCAGGACTAGCGGGACCGTCACCGGGGAGCTGTTTTTT.

V usage is TRBV7-8 and J usage is TRBJ2-2, with 12 bases fitting TRBD2. J was trimmed by 4 bases and V by 5 bases; bases with no gene match: 11. The CDR3 is 18 residues long. In germline, CDR1 is SGHVS, CDR2 FQNEAQ. CDR3 nucleotides: TGTGCCAGCAGCCGTCAGTCGCTAGCGGGAGGGGTCACCGGGGAGCTGTTTTTT. Translating it yields CASSRQSLAGGVTGELFF.

This chain's CDR3 is CASSPGLRSYNEQFF. In nucleotides, the CDR3 is TGTGCCAGCAGCCCGGGACTTCGCTCCTACAATGAGCAGTTCTTC. The rearrangement uses TRBV5-6 and TRBJ2-1; D is perhaps TRBD2 (6 bases). Trimming cost V 4 bases and J 0 bases, with 11 bases left between them. Germline V gives CDR1 SGHDT, CDR2 YYEEEE. CDR3 length: 15 amino acids.

In its sample, this clonotype was seen a few times. J is TRBJ1-2 and V is TRBV5-1; D gene ambiguous. Deletions cut 0 bases from V and 8 bases from J, with 17 bases between. Germline CDR1 reads SGHRS; CDR2 reads YFSETQ. There are 15 residues in the CDR3. The CDR3 region has the DNA TGCGCCAGCAGCTTGGCCTCGACCGTTGACCGGGGCTACACCTTC. Its protein is CASSLASTVDRGYTF.

This clonotype was detected only a few times. The chain carries TRBV6-5 and TRBJ2-6, with a weak D call TRBD2 (6 bases). CDR1 MNHEY and CDR2 SVGAGI come from the germline V gene. The V end lost 0 bases, the J end lost 15 bases, and 12 bases lay between the germline ends. The CDR3 is 13 residues long. In nucleotides, the CDR3 is TGTGCCAGCAGTTACTCACGGGGGTCTAGCCTGACTTTC. Amino acid sequence: CASSYSRGSSLTF.

This chain links TRBV20-1 with TRBJ2-5; TRBD1 matches at 9 bases. CDR3 size: 14 residues. The trim removed 4 bases at V and 5 bases at J, leaving 8 bases unmatched. Germline CDR1 is DFQATT and CDR2 is SNEGSKA (reference sequence). The CDR3 sequence: CSAMGRDRGETQYF. In DNA, the CDR3 is TGCAGTGCTATGGGGAGAGACAGGGGGGAGACCCAGTACTTC.

In this sample, this clonotype turned up a few times. The rearrangement joins TRBV5-1 to TRBJ2-4; the match to TRBD1 covers 7 bases. Trimming cost V 5 bases and J 3 bases; bases outside gene matches: 5. The CDR3 is 14 residues long. Germline values: CDR1 SGHRS, CDR2 YFSETQ. The CDR3 is CASSVGQHKNIQYF. The CDR3 coding sequence is TGCGCCAGCAGTGTGGGACAGCACAAAAACATTCAGTACTTC.

With respect to this clonotype: At one of its ends the junction is not consistent with the germline gene, which may arise from a read error. The rearrangement joins TRBV7-7 to TRBJ2-3, with 7 bases matching TRBD1. The CDR3 is 14 residues long. Germline CDR1 SSHAT, CDR2 FNYEAQ (reference sequence). CDR3 bases: TGTGCTAGCAGCTACAGGGGTATGGGAGATACGCAGTATTTT. Translation gives CASSYRGMGDTQYF.

This clonotype has only a few counts. This chain connects TRBV12-3 or TRBV12-4 to TRBJ2-7; 7 positions match TRBD2. V lost 1 base, J lost 9 bases, and 6 bases stayed unmatched. This CDR3 has 13 residues. The CDR3 loop reads CASSLGLPSGQYF. As DNA, the CDR3 is TGTGCCAGCAGTTTAGGGCTTCCTAGCGGGCAGTACTTC.

This clonotype was observed a handful of times. The gene calls are TRBV19 and TRBJ2-4; D possibly corresponds to TRBD2 (6 bases). V dropped 5 bases and J dropped 3 bases, with 8 bases sitting between them. The germline V gene has CDR1 LNHDA and CDR2 SQIVND (reference sequence). The CDR3 length is 13 residues. CDR3 coding DNA: TGTGCCAGTAGTTTGGGACTCAAAAACATTCAGTACTTC. It encodes CASSLGLKNIQYF.

This clonotype was observed a few times. The V call is TRBV10-3, the J call TRBJ1-2, with D maybe TRBD1 (6 bases). This CDR3 contains 15 residues. Germline CDR1 reads ENHRY; CDR2 reads SYGVKD. V lost 6 bases and J lost 8, with 22 bases in between. For the CDR3, the DNA is TGTGCCATCAGAGCCGGGACATCGTGGGTTATGGGCTACACCTTC. Encoded protein: CAIRAGTSWVMGYTF.

This clonotype was observed a few times. The chain combines TRBV12-3 or TRBV12-4 with TRBJ1-1, with a weak D call TRBD1 (5 bases). Trimming cost V 10 bases and J 1 base, with 10 bases left between them. This CDR3 has 12 residues. CDR3 in DNA: TGTGCCATCAGGGAGGGGAACACTGAAGCTTTCTTT. Its protein product is CAIREGNTEAFF.

This clonotype was picked up a small number of times. The chain couples TRBV12-3 or TRBV12-4 to TRBJ1-3; D call uncertain. V shed 5 bases and J shed 8 bases, with 10 bases lying between them. The CDR3 spans 12 residues. The CDR3 region has the DNA TGTGCCAGCAGTGTGACTGTGCACACCATATATTTT. It codes for CASSVTVHTIYF.

This rearrangement joins TRBV6-1 to TRBJ2-1; TRBD2 matches 10 bases. The germline V gene encodes CDR1 MNHNS and CDR2 SASEGT. This CDR3 is 15 amino acids long. V was clipped by 6 bases and J by 4 bases; unmatched bases: 6. Here the CDR3 reads CASRGSGRGYNEQFF. The CDR3 DNA sequence: TGTGCCAGCAGGGGGAGCGGGAGGGGATACAATGAGCAGTTCTTC.

The chain couples TRBV5-1 to TRBJ2-2; either TRBD1 or TRBD2 may fit D (5 bases each). Germline lookup yields CDR1 SGHRS and CDR2 YFSETQ. The CDR3 length is 15 residues. The germline V and J ends were trimmed by 5 bases and 3 bases, with 14 bases remaining between them. CDR3 sequence reads: CASRPPGPYTGELFF. CDR3 DNA: TGCGCCAGCAGACCTCCGGGACCCTACACCGGGGAGCTGTTTTTT.

The chain uses TRBV5-1 and TRBJ1-6; D is ambiguous. CDR3 length equals 15 residues. In germline, CDR1 is SGHRS, CDR2 YFSETQ. V was shortened by 1 base and J by 8 bases, with 13 bases between the two germline ends. Here the CDR3 reads CASSLKNFGDSPLHF. The CDR3 DNA follows: TGCGCCAGCAGCTTGAAGAACTTCGGGGATTCACCCCTCCACTTT.

The sample holds one count of this clonotype. The CDR3 sequence is CASSRVTQETQYF. The DNA of the CDR3 is TGTGCCAGCAGTCGCGTAACCCAAGAGACCCAGTACTTC. The chain is built from TRBV6-1 and TRBJ2-5; D call uncertain. V was pared by 5 bases and J by 1 base, with 8 bases between. Germline V gene lookup returns CDR1 MNHNS and CDR2 SASEGT. The CDR3 length is 13 residues.

This clonotype was observed a handful of times. The chain couples TRBV6-1 to TRBJ1-3, with D perhaps matching TRBD1 (5 bases). The CDR3 has 15 residues. From germline, CDR1 is MNHNS and CDR2 SASEGT. Trimming removed 7 bases at V and 0 bases at J, with 13 bases between. DNA of the CDR3: TGTGCCAGCATTGGGTGGGGGATCTCTGGAAACACCATATATTTT. It encodes CASIGWGISGNTIYF.

The J gene is TRBJ2-7, the V gene TRBV1; the listed D gene, TRBD2, was not tested against the DNA. TRBV1 is an annotated pseudogene. The CDR3 has 14 amino acids. CDR3 nucleotides: TGCACCAGCAGGATTCCTAGCGGCCGCTACGAGCAGTACTTC. Protein sequence: CTSRIPSGRYEQYF.

This clonotype occurred a few times. The chain combines TRBV20-1 with TRBJ2-7, with D hard to call. Germline V gene data show CDR1 as DFQATT and CDR2 as SNEGSKA (reference sequence). The CDR3 totals 12 residues. The V end lost 0 bases, the J end lost 3 bases, and 6 bases lay between the germline ends. CDR3: CSARDRRYEQYF. DNA for the CDR3: TGCAGTGCTAGAGACAGACGCTACGAGCAGTACTTC.

This clonotype was observed a few times. The V and J genes are TRBV18 and TRBJ2-1, with D unresolved. CDR3 length equals 15 residues. The V gene's germline CDR1 is KGHSH and CDR2 LQKENI. V was shortened by 6 bases and J by 8 bases, with 20 bases between the two germline ends. CDR3 protein: CASSTTPQGVDEQFF. CDR3 bases: TGTGCCAGCTCGACGACGCCGCAAGGCGTCGATGAGCAGTTCTTC.

Remarks on this clonotype: Mismatch with germline at one junction end may stem from a read error. V is TRBV12-5 and J is TRBJ2-2; a weak D match, TRBD2 (5 bases). CDR3 length: 16 amino acids. The germline CDR1 and CDR2 sequences are LGHNT and FRNRAP. CDR3 sequence (DNA): TGTGCTAGTGCCCTTCCCTCGGTAGGCTTCACCGGGGAGCTGTATTTT. It codes for CASALPSVGFTGELYF.

The rearrangement uses TRBV4-3 and TRBJ2-2; TRBD2 agrees at 8 bases. The ends lost 4 bases at V and 0 bases at J; junction bases unmatched: 4. This CDR3 contains 16 residues. Germline lookup yields CDR1 LGHNA and CDR2 YSLEER. The CDR3 nucleotides are TGCGCCAGCAGCCGGCTAGCGGGCTCGAACACCGGGGAGCTGTTTTTT. Protein sequence: CASSRLAGSNTGELFF.

The chain carries TRBV10-3 and TRBJ1-2; D might be TRBD1 (6 bases). Per germline, CDR1 ENHRY and CDR2 SYGVKD. Trimming took 11 bases from V and 6 from J, leaving 13 bases between them. The CDR3 is 11 residues long. CDR3 bases: TGTGCCGCACAGGGAGGCGATGGCTACACCTTC. Translation: CAAQGGDGYTF.

The chain uses TRBV20-1 and TRBJ2-1, with TRBD2 matching 7 bases. CDR1 and CDR2 from the germline V gene are DFQATT and SNEGSKA (reference sequence). V was clipped by 4 bases and J by 11 bases; unmatched bases: 14. CDR3 length: 14 amino acids. The CDR3 DNA is TGCAGTGCTACAGCCTCTAGCGGCCAAAGTAAGCAGTTCTTC. It yields the protein CSATASSGQSKQFF.

This clonotype was recorded at least ten times. The chain employs TRBV30 and TRBJ2-1, with D possibly matching TRBD1 (5 bases). In germline, CDR1 is GTSNPN, CDR2 SVGIG (reference sequence). V was clipped by 2 bases and J by 4 bases, with 9 bases between them. This CDR3 region has 13 residues. CDR3 sequence (DNA): TGTGCCTGGAGTAAGGACACATACAATGAGCAGTTCTTC. This gives the protein CAWSKDTYNEQFF.

The sample holds a few counts of this clonotype. The chain employs TRBV5-1 and TRBJ2-3, with D possibly being TRBD1 or TRBD2 (5 bases each). Germline CDR1 and CDR2: SGHRS and YFSETQ. The V end lost 3 bases, the J end lost 0 bases, and 20 bases lay between the germline ends. The CDR3 sequence is 18 residues long. CDR3 DNA: TGCGCCAGCAGCTGGGGCAGGAGTCAGGGACCTAGCACAGATACGCAGTATTTT. This codes for CASSWGRSQGPSTDTQYF.

This clonotype has just a few counts. V is TRBV20-1 and J is TRBJ2-3, with a weak D call TRBD2 (7 bases). Trimming took off 1 base at V and 4 bases at J, with 12 bases between the two ends. Germline loops: CDR1 DFQATT, CDR2 SNEGSKA (reference sequence). This CDR3 comprises 14 residues. The CDR3 DNA sequence: TGCAGTGCTAGAGTCGGGGGGCAATCAGATACGCAGTATTTT. This gives the protein CSARVGGQSDTQYF.